This TCR beta chain was sequenced in a study of blood T cell repertoires in COVID-19. Background on the study: Samples of COVID-19 (acute and convalescent) were obtained from the United States, Italy and Spain.

Comments on this clone: The same CDR3 can be traced to other DNA sequences in this sample.

There are 17 residues in the CDR3. Germline values: CDR1 ENHRY, CDR2 SYGVKD. Trimming removed 4 bases from V and 2 bases from J; junction bases left unmatched: 4. Original handling: Amplification of reference gene primers provided the estimated nucleated cell counts. This table comes from immunoSEQ multiplex PCR, and its TCRdb copy is limited to in-frame clones, with some not included. The V and J calls and clone size come from that table; D and trimming were worked out from the DNA. In the table there are 86,000 or so clones, around 86% of which are singletons. This clonotype was sampled from a man between 50 and 59 years old with active or convalescent COVID-19. The chain is built from TRBV10-3 and TRBJ2-3; TRBD2 agrees at 15 bases. Sample: peripheral blood. The CDR3 DNA sequence: TGTGCCATCAGTGCGGGACTAGCGGGGGGCATCACAGATACGCAGTATTTT. It codes for CAISAGLAGGITDTQYF.